Sequencing of this TCR beta chain was carried out in a study of control samples from healthy donors and cancer patients. The V end lost 1 base, the J end lost 3 bases, and 4 bases lay between the germline ends. The CDR3 sequence is 13 residues long. CDR1 SNHLY and CDR2 FYNNEI come from the germline V gene. In this sample, this clone turned up a few times. Generated by immunoSEQ multiplex PCR, the TCRdb table keeps only in-frame clones and is missing some. This sample has about 150,000 clones, with about 90% found just once. This TCR was recovered from a woman in her twenties or thirties in good health. Specimen: blood. The chain uses TRBV2 and TRBJ1-3; the D is unclear. CDR3 amino acids: CASSEGSGNTIYF. The CDR3 DNA follows: TGTGCCAGCAGTGAAGGTAGTGGAAACACCATATATTTT.